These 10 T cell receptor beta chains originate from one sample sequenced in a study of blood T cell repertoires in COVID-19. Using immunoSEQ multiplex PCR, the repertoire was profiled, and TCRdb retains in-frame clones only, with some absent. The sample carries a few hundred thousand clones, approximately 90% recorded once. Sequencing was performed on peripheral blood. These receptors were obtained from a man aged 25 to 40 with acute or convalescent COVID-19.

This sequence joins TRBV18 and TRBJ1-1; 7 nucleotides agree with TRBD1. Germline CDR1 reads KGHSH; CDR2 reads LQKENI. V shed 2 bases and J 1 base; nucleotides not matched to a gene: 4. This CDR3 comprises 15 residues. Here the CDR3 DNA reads TGTGCCAGCTCACCAAATAAGGGGGCGAACACTGAAGCTTTCTTT. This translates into CASSPNKGANTEAFF.

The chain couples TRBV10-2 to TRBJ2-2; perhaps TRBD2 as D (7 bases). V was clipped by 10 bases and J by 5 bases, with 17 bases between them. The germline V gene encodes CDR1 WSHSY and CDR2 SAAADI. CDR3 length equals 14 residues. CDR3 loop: CATTGGRRTGELFF. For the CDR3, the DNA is TGCGCCACCACGGGGGGCAGGAGAACCGGGGAGCTGTTTTTT.

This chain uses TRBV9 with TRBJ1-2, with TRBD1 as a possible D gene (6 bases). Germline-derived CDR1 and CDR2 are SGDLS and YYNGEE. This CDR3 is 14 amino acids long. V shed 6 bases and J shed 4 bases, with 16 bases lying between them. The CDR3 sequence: CASTQEDRRYGYTF. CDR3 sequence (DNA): TGTGCCAGCACCCAAGAGGACAGACGCTATGGCTACACCTTC.

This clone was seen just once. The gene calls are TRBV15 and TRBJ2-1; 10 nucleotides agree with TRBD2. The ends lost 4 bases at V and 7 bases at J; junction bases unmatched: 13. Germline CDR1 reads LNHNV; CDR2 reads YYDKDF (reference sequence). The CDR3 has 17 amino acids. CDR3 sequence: CATSISAGASGRNEQFF. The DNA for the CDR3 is TGTGCCACCAGCATATCTGCAGGGGCTAGCGGGAGAAATGAGCAGTTCTTC.

CDR3 sequence (DNA): TGTGCCAGCATTACAGGGGGCTCTTCACCCCTCCACTTT. This gives the protein CASITGGSSPLHF. J is TRBJ1-6 and V is TRBV6-5; 9 positions match TRBD1. J gave up 9 bases and V 7 bases, and 4 bases lay outside the gene matches. Germline-derived CDR1 and CDR2 are MNHEY and SVGAGI. The length of the CDR3 is 13 residues.

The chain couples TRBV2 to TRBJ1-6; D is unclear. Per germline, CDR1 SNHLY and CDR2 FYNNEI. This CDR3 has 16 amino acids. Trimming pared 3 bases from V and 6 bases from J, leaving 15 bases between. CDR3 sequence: CASSERHSLTNSPLHF. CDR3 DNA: TGTGCCAGCAGTGAGCGACACTCCCTAACTAATTCACCCCTCCACTTT.

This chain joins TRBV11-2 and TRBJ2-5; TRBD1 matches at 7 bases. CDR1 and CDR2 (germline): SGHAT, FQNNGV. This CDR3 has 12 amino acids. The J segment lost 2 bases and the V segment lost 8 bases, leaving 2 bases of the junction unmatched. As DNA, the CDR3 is TGTGCCAGCCACAGGGGACAAGAGACCCAGTACTTC. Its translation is CASHRGQETQYF.

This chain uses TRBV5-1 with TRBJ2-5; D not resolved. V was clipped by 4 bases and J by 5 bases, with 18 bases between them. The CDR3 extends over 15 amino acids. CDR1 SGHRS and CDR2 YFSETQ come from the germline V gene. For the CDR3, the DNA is TGCGCCAGCAGCCCGTCGGCGGAACGGCGGGAGACCCAGTACTTC. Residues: CASSPSAERRETQYF.

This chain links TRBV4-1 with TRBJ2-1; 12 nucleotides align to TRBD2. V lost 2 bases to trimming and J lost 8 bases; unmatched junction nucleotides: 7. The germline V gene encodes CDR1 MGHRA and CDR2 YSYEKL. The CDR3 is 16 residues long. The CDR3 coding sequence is TGCGCCAGCAGCCAACCCCTAGCGGGGGGGCGGGATGAGCAGTTCTTC. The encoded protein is CASSQPLAGGRDEQFF.

CDR3 bases: TGTGCCAGCAGTAACAGGGGAAGGGGGGCCAACGTCCTGACTTTC. This encodes CASSNRGRGANVLTF. The chain links TRBV28 to TRBJ2-6; TRBD1 agrees at 7 bases. Looked up from germline, CDR1 is MDHEN and CDR2 is SYDVKM. V dropped 5 bases and J dropped 4; count of bases not matched to a gene: 5. The CDR3 spans 15 residues.